The rows below give T cell receptor beta chains drawn from one sample of a study of cytomegalovirus exposure and HLA in healthy donors. The table came from immunoSEQ multiplex PCR; TCRdb's copy has only in-frame clones and leaves some out. The sample yields around 170,000 clones, 84% seen once. Sequencing was carried out using PBMCs. These receptors came from a boy aged 2 to 10 in good health and CMV-seronegative. The CDR3 runs from the conserved cysteine through the conserved F or W. The order of the fields is clone size, D gene, J gene, V gene, CDR3 DNA, CDR3 protein. D genes are given only for firm matches. Clone size appears in some rows only: once, few, many, or a class for an expanded clone.

>NA|NA|TRBJ1-4|TRBV21-1
TGTGCCAGCAGCCACAGACAGGGCCGTGTGGAAAAACTGTTTTTT
CASSHRQGRVEKLFF
>NA|TRBD1|TRBJ2-1|TRBV27
TGTGCCAGCAGTAGACTACAGGGGGCGTTGGTCAATGAGCAGTTCTTC
CASSRLQGALVNEQFF
>NA|TRBD1|TRBJ1-2|TRBV12-5
TGTGCTAGTGGTTTGGGAGTACAAGGAGGGGGCCGGGACTATGGCTACACCTTC
CASGLGVQGGGRDYGYTF
>NA|TRBD1|TRBJ2-3|TRBV5-1
TGCGCCAGCAGCCGGGACAGGATCACAGATACGCAGTATTTT
CASSRDRITDTQYF
>NA|TRBD2|TRBJ2-3|TRBV28
TGTGCCAGCAGCGAACTAGCGGGCTCCACAGATACGCAGTATTTT
CASSELAGSTDTQYF
>NA|NA|TRBJ2-2|TRBV9
TGTGCCAGCAGCTCTCCTCGGGACTTCGCGAACACCGGGGAGCTGTTTTTT
CASSSPRDFANTGELFF
>NA|NA|TRBJ2-3|TRBV2
TGTGCCAGCAGTGACGGGCTAGCGCCTAGCACAGATACGCAGTATTTT
CASSDGLAPSTDTQYF
>NA|NA|TRBJ2-7|TRBV29-1
TGCAGCGTTGAAGATTCCTACGAGCAGTACTTC
CSVEDSYEQYF
>NA|TRBD2|TRBJ2-1|TRBV10-3
TGTGCCATCAGTGGTAGCGGGAACAATGAGCAGTTCTTC
CAISGSGNNEQFF
>NA|NA|TRBJ2-1|TRBV12-5
TGTGCTAGTGGCCCCCCGGCTAGCTCCTACAATGAGCAGTTCTTC
CASGPPASSYNEQFF
>NA|NA|TRBJ2-2|TRBV6-5
TGTGCCAGCAGTTTTTATACAGATTACACCGGGGAGCTGTTTTTT
CASSFYTDYTGELFF
>NA|NA|TRBJ1-5|TRBV18
TGTGCCAGCTCACCCGGGGACAATCAGCCCCAGCATTTT
CASSPGDNQPQHF
>NA|NA|TRBJ2-2|TRBV4-1
TGCGCCAGCAGCCAAGCGTGGACAGTGAACACCGGGGAGCTGTTTTTT
CASSQAWTVNTGELFF
>NA|TRBD1|TRBJ1-1|TRBV5-6
TGTGCCAGCAGCCAACAGGGGCTGTACACTGAAGCTTTCTTT
CASSQQGLYTEAFF
>NA|NA|TRBJ2-6|TRBV7-9
TGTGCCAGCAGCTTAGGGGCAGCTGGGGCCAACGTCCTGACTTTC
CASSLGAAGANVLTF
>NA|TRBD1|TRBJ2-7|TRBV12-5
TGTGCTACGGGACAGGGCCGGGAGCAGTACTTC
CATGQGREQYF
>once|NA|TRBJ2-5|TRBV10-1
TGCGCCAGCAGTCGGGACACCCAAGAGACCCAGTACTTC
CASSRDTQETQYF
>NA|NA|TRBJ2-3|TRBV10-3
TGTGCCATCAGTGGCGACACCACAGATACGCAGTATTTT
CAISGDTTDTQYF
>NA|TRBD2|TRBJ2-7|TRBV4-1
TGCGCCAGCAGCCAAGCCTTCAAAATCTTGACCCGGGGGGCCTACGAGCAGTACTTC
CASSQAFKILTRGAYEQYF